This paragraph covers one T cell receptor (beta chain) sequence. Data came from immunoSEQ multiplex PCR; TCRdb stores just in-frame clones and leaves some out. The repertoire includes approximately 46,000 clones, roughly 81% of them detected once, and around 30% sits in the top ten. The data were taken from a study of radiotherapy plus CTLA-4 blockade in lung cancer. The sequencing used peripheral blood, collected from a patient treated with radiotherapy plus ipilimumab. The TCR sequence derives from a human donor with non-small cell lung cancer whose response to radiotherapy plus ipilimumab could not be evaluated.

The CDR3 DNA reads as TGTGCCAGCAGGGACAGGGGCTACGAGCAGTACTTC. Amino acids: CASRDRGYEQYF. This chain uses TRBV28 with TRBJ2-7, with TRBD1 matching over 9 bases. V trimming: 6 bases; J trimming: 3 bases; junction bases outside the gene matches: 0. From germline, CDR1 is MDHEN and CDR2 SYDVKM. CDR3 size: 12 residues.